This TCR beta chain was documented in a study of OX40 agonist ivuxolimab in advanced cancers. Across the study: Prior anti-PD-1, anti-PD-L1 or anti-CTLA-4 therapy was allowed; approximately 40% had some. Three patients responded partially, comprising one with hepatocellular carcinoma and two with cutaneous melanoma.

This CDR3 spans 14 amino acids. CDR1 is LGHNA, CDR2 YNFKEQ, per germline. The V gene end was trimmed by 7 bases and the J gene end by 5 bases; junction bases not matched to a gene: 9. As regards this clone: Its specificity is unknown.

Study-wide points: The mean number of expanded clones was higher in CD8+ T cells than in CD4+. Among the nonresponders, some also had low normalized T-cell clonal expansion.

Assay used: immunoSEQ multiplex PCR; TCRdb lists only in-frame clones, some missing. Of about 70,000 clones listed, roughly 90% are singletons. The TCR was taken from an adult with an advanced solid tumor such as melanoma, head and neck, liver or kidney cancer. This chain connects TRBV4-2 to TRBJ2-7; the match to TRBD1 covers 9 bases. Sequenced here: CD4+ or CD8+ T cells sorted from blood, sampled in a trial of the OX40 agonist ivuxolimab. CDR3 coding DNA: TGTGCCAGCACCATGTCCCGGGACAGGGACGAGCAGTACTTC. Protein sequence: CASTMSRDRDEQYF.